Listed below are T cell receptor beta chains from one sample, sequenced in a study of post-analysis software for immune sequencing data. TCRdb called the PCR reads again in MiXCR, with one record for every CDR3 protein. The data contain about 540,000 distinct CDR3 sequences, around a third of them singletons. Sequenced material: blood. The receptors come from a girl younger than 18 with multiple sclerosis. The CDR3 runs from the conserved cysteine through the conserved F or W. The D gene is left open where the match is weak. Clone size is stated in some rows and not others, as once, few, many or a class when expanded.

clone_size	d_call	j_call	v_call	cdr3_nt	cdr3_aa
.	TRBD2	TRBJ2-3	TRBV7-9	TGTGCCAGCAGCTGCCGGACTAGCGGGGATACGCAGTATTTT	CASSCRTSGDTQYF
.	.	TRBJ2-4	TRBV19	TGTGCCAGTAGTATTCAGGGGGGCAGAGCCAAAAACATTCAGTACTTC	CASSIQGGRAKNIQYF
.	.	TRBJ2-7	TRBV25-1	TGTGCCAGCAGTGAGGACACAGCCGTAGAGAGGAGTCAGTACTTC	CASSEDTAVERSQYF
few	.	TRBJ2-1	TRBV29-1	TGCAGCGCTGAAGAGTTGTGGGGAGGTGAGCAGTTCTTC	CSAEELWGGEQFF
.	.	TRBJ2-1	TRBV6-2/TRBV6-3	TGTGCCAGCAGTACAGGGTTCCCAGGGGAGCAGTTCTTC	CASSTGFPGEQFF
once	.	TRBJ1-2	TRBV19	TGTGCCAGTAGTATCCTTCCCAAGACCGGCTACACCTTC	CASSILPKTGYTF
once	.	TRBJ1-5	TRBV9	TGTGCCAGCAGCGTAGGTTTCAATCAGCCCCAGCATTTT	CASSVGFNQPQHF
few	TRBD2	TRBJ2-3	TRBV12-3/TRBV12-4	TGTGCCAGCAGTTGCGAGACTAGCGGGGGGCGATTCTCTAGCGCAGATACGCAGTATTTT	CASSCETSGGRFSSADTQYF
.	.	TRBJ2-1	TRBV7-2	TGTGCCAGCAGCCAAGCAGGGTCCCATCCGGAGCAGTTCTTC	CASSQAGSHPEQFF
.	.	TRBJ2-7	TRBV10-3	TGTGCCATCAGACGGCAGAACTACGAGCAGTACTTC	CAIRRQNYEQYF
few	TRBD1	TRBJ1-5	TRBV7-9	TGTGCCAGCAGCTTAGGAGGGGGCGCCGGGCAGCCCCAGCATTTT	CASSLGGGAGQPQHF
many	.	TRBJ2-3	TRBV5-1	TGCGCCAGCAGCTTAAGGGAACCGACAGATACGCAGTATTTT	CASSLREPTDTQYF
.	TRBD1	TRBJ1-5	TRBV12-3/TRBV12-4	TGTGCCAGCAGCAGGACAGGGCCACTTGGCAATCAGCCCCAGCATTTT	CASSRTGPLGNQPQHF
.	TRBD1	TRBJ1-5	TRBV6-2/TRBV6-3	TGTGCCAGCAGCCTTCGGGACAGGTCCCCCCAGCATTTT	CASSLRDRSPQHF
once	.	TRBJ2-1	TRBV7-9	TGTGCCAGCAGCTTAGCGCTGTCACAGGCACGGTCCTACAATGAGCAGTTCTTC	CASSLALSQARSYNEQFF
.	TRBD1	TRBJ2-5	TRBV5-1	TGCGCCAGCAGCTTTCTCCCCGGGACAGGGAGAGAGACCCAGTACTTC	CASSFLPGTGRETQYF
.	.	TRBJ2-3	TRBV24-1	TGTGCCACCAGTGACCGCAGGGGTCCGCGCCCAGATACGCAGTATTTT	CATSDRRGPRPDTQYF
.	.	TRBJ2-2	TRBV15	TGTGCCACCAGCAGAGTTGCCAGCCGATCGAACACCGGGGAGCTGTTTTTT	CATSRVASRSNTGELFF
.	TRBD2	TRBJ2-3	TRBV6-5	TGTGCCAGCAGTTACCGGGAGGGAGATACGCAGTATTTT	CASSYREGDTQYF
few	.	TRBJ1-4	TRBV21-1	TGTGCCAGCAGCAAAACGACAGCCCATAATGAAAAACTGTTTTTT	CASSKTTAHNEKLFF
.	.	TRBJ2-1	TRBV3-1	TGTGCCAGCAGCCAAGTGGTGGATAACAATGAGCAGTTCTTC	CASSQVVDNNEQFF
.	.	TRBJ1-5	TRBV20-1	TGCAGTGCTAGAGATGCTCGGGCAGGGGAGCAGCCCCAGCATTTT	CSARDARAGEQPQHF
few	.	TRBJ2-7	TRBV29-1	TGCAGCGTTGTAGGATTACACCACGAATACGAGCAGTACTTC	CSVVGLHHEYEQYF
.	.	TRBJ1-2	TRBV7-9	TGTGTCAGCAGCTTAGGAGGGAATGGCTACACCTTC	CVSSLGGNGYTF
few	TRBD1	TRBJ1-6	TRBV6-5	TGTGCCAGCAAGAGACAGGGGGGCGGTTCACCCCTCCACTTT	CASKRQGGGSPLHF
.	TRBD1	TRBJ1-5	TRBV14	TGTGCCAGCAGCCAACCCCGGCAGGGGGGTCGAGATAGCAATCAGCCCCAGCATTTT	CASSQPRQGGRDSNQPQHF
.	TRBD2	TRBJ2-7	TRBV27	TGTGCCAGCATCCTTCGGCTAGCGGGAGGGTACGAGCAGTACTTC	CASILRLAGGYEQYF
.	.	TRBJ2-6	TRBV5-1	TGCGCCAGCAGCAGGGACGGCAACTCTGGGGCCAACGTCCCGACTTTC	CASSRDGNSGANVPTF
few	.	TRBJ2-5	TRBV4-2	TGTGCCAGCAGCCAAGATTGGGGGTGGACCTCGGGCTCCTCCACTGCAGAGACCCAGTACTTC	CASSQDWGWTSGSSTAETQYF
.	TRBD2	TRBJ2-7	TRBV3-1	TGTGCCAGCAGCCAAGGGGCACTAGCGGGAGCCTACGAGCAGTACTTC	CASSQGALAGAYEQYF
.	.	TRBJ2-7	TRBV7-9	TGTGCCAGCGTTGGGATGAGCTCCTACGAGCAGTACTTC	CASVGMSSYEQYF
.	.	TRBJ2-1	TRBV4-1	TGCGCCAGCAGCCAAGAGGGGGGTGGGGATGAGCAGTTCTTC	CASSQEGGGDEQFF
.	TRBD2	TRBJ2-5	TRBV11-2	TGTGCCAGCAGCTCTGGACTAGCCGCGGAGACCCAGTACTTC	CASSSGLAAETQYF